One and the same sample provided the 23 T cell receptor beta chains below, sequenced in a study of low-dose radiotherapy and immunotherapy resistance in tumors (dated by TCRdb to 2021 to 2024). Superscript III and a set of TRAV- and TRBV-specific primers were used to synthesize first-strand cDNA, so that both TCRalpha and TCRbeta chains were covered. A roughly 19-cycle PCR with Phusion amplified the TCRs, pairing a constant-region primer with the adapter that was attached to the V primers. TCRdb trimmed the raw reads at Q25, called clones with MiXCR and kept productive beta chains. Entries that share a CDR3 protein sequence are merged under the most common genes and DNA. This sample is represented by over 15,000 distinct CDR3 sequences; less than 85% of them were singletons. Around 6% of the sample lies in the top ten. Every receptor here comes from a human donor with advanced metastatic prostate, ovarian, gallbladder or colorectal cancer (not recorded which). This table probably holds off-target reads from a library built for another chain.

This clonotype was recorded once. This chain connects TRBV5-5 to TRBJ2-5; 8 nucleotides match TRBD2. The CDR3 loop spans 15 amino acids. Germline V CDR1 and CDR2: SGHKS, YYEKEE (reference sequence). With V trimmed by 2 bases and J by 2 bases, 5 bases remained unmatched. Here the CDR3 DNA reads TGTGCCAGCAGCTTTCAGCGGGGGTCTCAAGAGACCCAGTACTTC. Protein sequence: CASSFQRGSQETQYF.

CDR3 amino acids: CASSPGLYSNQPQHF. The CDR3 bases are TGCGCCAGCAGCCCCGGGCTTTATAGCAATCAGCCCCAGCATTTT. V and J are TRBV5-1 and TRBJ1-5; D is unclear. Germline assignment: CDR1 SGHRS and CDR2 YFSETQ. Trimming stripped 4 bases from V and 0 bases from J, with 11 bases between. The CDR3 has 15 amino acids. Combining the CDR3 with reference TRBV5-1 and TRBJ1-5 gives the whole variable domain KAGVTQTPRYLIKTRGQQVTLSCSPISGHRSVSWYQQTPGQGLQFLFEYFSETQRNKGNFPGRFSGRQFSNSRSEMNVSTLELGDSALYLCASSPGLYSNQPQHFGDGTRLSIL.

V and J are TRBV12-3 or TRBV12-4 and TRBJ1-1; a possible D gene is TRBD1 (5 bases). Deletions cut 3 bases from V and 5 bases from J, with 13 bases between. The length of the CDR3 is 14 residues. In DNA form, the CDR3 reads TGTGCCAGCAGTTTGGGGGGTGTAGAAACTGAAGCTTTCTTT. It is translated as CASSLGGVETEAFF.

The V and J genes are TRBV7-3 and TRBJ2-1, with TRBD2 matching over 8 bases. The CDR3 length is 21 residues. CDR1 SGHTA and CDR2 FQGTGA come from the germline V gene. The V gene end was trimmed by 0 bases and the J gene end by 6 bases; junction bases not matched to a gene: 22. CDR3 nucleotide sequence: TGTGCCAGCAGCTTAACCCCCCTTTTTCCGAGCGGGGGCTCGGAGCGCAATGAGCAGTTCTTC. This encodes CASSLTPLFPSGGSERNEQFF.

This clonotype was detected once. The chain recombines TRBV6-1 with TRBJ1-1; unclear D gene. V dropped 0 bases and J dropped 8 bases, with 13 bases sitting between them. The CDR3 is 14 amino acids. Germline CDR1 MNHNS, CDR2 SASEGT. CDR3 residues: CASSEAGGLLEAFF. CDR3 in DNA: TGTGCCAGCAGTGAAGCTGGCGGGCTTCTGGAAGCTTTCTTT.

This clonotype was found a few times. The chain employs TRBV6-5 and TRBJ2-5; the D gene is possibly TRBD2 (6 bases). With 5 bases removed from V and 2 bases from J, the gap between germline ends came to 9 bases. CDR3 length: 13 residues. In germline, CDR1 is MNHEY, CDR2 SVGAGI. CDR3 in DNA: TGTGCCAGCAGTATTAGCGGACAAGAGACCCAGTACTTC. It codes for CASSISGQETQYF.

This chain's CDR3 is CASRLQGYGYTF. The CDR3 DNA follows: TGTGCCAGCAGGCTTCAGGGGTATGGCTACACCTTC. This rearrangement joins TRBV12-3 or TRBV12-4 to TRBJ1-2; maybe TRBD1 (6 bases). The CDR3 is 12 amino acids. Trimming took off 6 bases at V and 5 bases at J, with 10 bases between the two ends.

This clonotype was seen more than once but under ten times. The CDR3 loop reads CASTGTSYEQFF. In DNA, the CDR3 is TGTGCCAGCACCGGGACTAGCTATGAGCAGTTCTTC. The chain joins TRBV3-1 to TRBJ2-1; 9 bases fit TRBD2. CDR3 size: 12 residues. The V gene's germline CDR1 is LGHDT and CDR2 YNNKEL (reference sequence). Trimming at V came to 7 bases and at J to 8 bases, leaving 3 bases not matched to a gene.

This clonotype was observed a handful of times. V gene TRBV19 combines with J gene TRBJ2-3, with a possible D match to TRBD2 (5 bases). Trimming left V 5 bases short and J 0 bases short, with 15 bases between. This CDR3 comprises 16 residues. Germline loops: CDR1 LNHDA, CDR2 SQIVND (reference sequence). The CDR3 loop is CASSGDYTPSTDTQYF. CDR3 nucleotides: TGTGCCAGTAGTGGCGACTACACACCTAGCACAGATACGCAGTATTTT.

This rearrangement joins TRBV19 to TRBJ1-2; D remains ambiguous. The V gene lost 6 bases and the J gene lost 6 bases, with 17 bases spanning the gap. The germline V gene has CDR1 LNHDA and CDR2 SQIVND (reference sequence). The CDR3 totals 14 residues. The CDR3 is CASSLLDGLDGYTF. CDR3 nucleotide sequence: TGTGCCAGTAGCCTTCTAGATGGGTTGGATGGCTACACCTTC.

The rearrangement links TRBV29-1 to TRBJ1-1; D gene uncertain. V was pared by 5 bases and J by 5 bases, with 12 bases between. The V gene's germline CDR1 is SQVTM and CDR2 ANQGSEA. The CDR3 runs 12 residues. The CDR3 loop reads CSVLRVGTEAFF. In nucleotides, the CDR3 is TGCAGCGTTCTAAGAGTGGGAACTGAAGCTTTCTTT.

The V gene is TRBV5-1, the J gene TRBJ1-2; 9 nucleotides agree with TRBD1. This CDR3 has 14 residues. V was clipped by 4 bases and J by 4 bases; unmatched bases: 5. Per the germline V gene, CDR1 is SGHRS and CDR2 is YFSETQ. The CDR3 bases are TGCGCCAGCAGCAATGGACAGGGGACCTATGGCTACACCTTC. Protein product: CASSNGQGTYGYTF.

The V and J genes are TRBV4-1 and TRBJ1-1; D gene uncertain. CDR1 and CDR2 (germline): MGHRA, YSYEKL. The CDR3 has 13 residues. Trimming stripped 5 bases from V and 1 base from J, with 8 bases between. CDR3 sequence: CASSGSPNTEAFF. In DNA form, the CDR3 reads TGCGCCAGCAGCGGATCGCCGAACACTGAAGCTTTCTTT.

There are a few counts of this clonotype. The chain recombines TRBV18 with TRBJ1-1, with D possibly being TRBD1 (5 bases). CDR1 is KGHSH, CDR2 LQKENI, per germline. Trimming removed 3 bases from V and 4 bases from J, with 18 bases in between. The CDR3 consists of 16 residues. CDR3 region: CASSPIARVGGTEAFF. In DNA, the CDR3 is TGTGCCAGCTCACCCATAGCCAGGGTGGGTGGCACTGAAGCTTTCTTT. Drawing the rest from reference TRBV18 and TRBJ1-1, the complete variable domain is NAGVMQNPRHLVRRRGQEARLRCSPMKGHSHVYWYRQLPEEGLKFMVYLQKENIIDESGMPKERFSAEFPKEGPSILRIQQVVRGDSAAYFCASSPIARVGGTEAFFGQGTRLTVV.

The V gene is TRBV28, the J gene TRBJ2-1; D is uncertain. V was cut by 7 bases and J by 6 bases, with 13 bases left in between. CDR1 is MDHEN and CDR2 is SYDVKM in the germline V gene. The CDR3 loop spans 13 amino acids. CDR3 bases: TGTGCCAGCAAGGAACCCTCAAGCAATGAGCAGTTCTTC. It yields the protein CASKEPSSNEQFF.

The chain combines TRBV11-2 with TRBJ2-3; no reliable D call. Germline values: CDR1 SGHAT, CDR2 FQNNGV. This CDR3 comprises 14 residues. With 0 bases removed from V and 4 bases from J, the gap between germline ends came to 8 bases. The CDR3 is CASSLDRLADTQYF. DNA for the CDR3: TGTGCCAGCAGCTTAGATAGGCTGGCAGATACGCAGTATTTT. Full variable domain (missing parts from reference TRBV11-2 and TRBJ2-3): EAGVAQSPRYKIIEKRQSVAFWCNPISGHATLYWYQQILGQGPKLLIQFQNNGVVDDSQLPKDRFSAERLKGVDSTLKIQPAKLEDSAVYLCASSLDRLADTQYFGPGTRLTVL.

The rearrangement links TRBV5-1 to TRBJ2-2; 7 nucleotides match TRBD2. CDR1 is SGHRS, CDR2 YFSETQ, per germline. V was clipped by 5 bases and J by 1 base; unmatched bases: 5. The CDR3 length is 15 residues. The CDR3 reads CASSWAGVNTGELFF. CDR3 nucleotides: TGCGCCAGCAGTTGGGCGGGGGTGAACACCGGGGAGCTGTTTTTT.

The chain joins TRBV4-1 to TRBJ2-1, with TRBD2 matching over 9 bases. The junction had 7 bases not matched to a gene; V was cut back by 1 base and J by 6 bases. The V gene's germline CDR1 is MGHRA and CDR2 YSYEKL. The CDR3 is 16 residues long. In DNA form, the CDR3 reads TGCGCCAGCAGCCAAGGAAGAGGGACTAGCACCAATGAGCAGTTCTTC. Translating it yields CASSQGRGTSTNEQFF.

This clonotype appeared a few times. The CDR3 reads CASSPGRLSYEQYF. The DNA of the CDR3 is TGTGCCAGCAGCCCCGGACGGCTCTCCTACGAGCAGTACTTC. The chain joins TRBV28 to TRBJ2-7; D is undetermined. V lost 6 bases and J lost 0, with 12 bases in between. CDR1 and CDR2 (germline): MDHEN, SYDVKM. CDR3 length: 14 amino acids.

This chain uses TRBV7-3 with TRBJ1-1; D is unresolved. Germline CDR1 and CDR2: SGHTA and FQGTGA. Trimming shortened V by 5 bases and J by 5 bases, and 12 bases separated the two germline ends. This CDR3 comprises 13 residues. CDR3 sequence reads: CASSQLAGTEAFF. CDR3 in DNA: TGTGCCAGCAGCCAACTGGCGGGGACTGAAGCTTTCTTT.

This clonotype has only one observation. The rearrangement uses TRBV5-5 and TRBJ2-3; D unresolved. CDR3 length: 11 residues. V dropped 6 bases and J dropped 4 bases, with 6 bases sitting between them. Germline-derived CDR1 and CDR2 are SGHKS and YYEKEE (reference sequence). In DNA, the CDR3 is TGTGCCAGCAAGTCCGCAGATACGCAGTATTTT. Translated: CASKSADTQYF. The whole variable domain, filled in from reference TRBV5-5 and TRBJ2-3, reads DAGVTQSPTHLIKTRGQQVTLRCSPISGHKSVSWYQQVLGQGPQFIFQYYEKEERGRGNFPDRFSARQFPNYSSELNVNALLLGDSALYLCASKSADTQYFGPGTRLTVL.

The chain has TRBV14 and TRBJ1-4, with D tentatively TRBD1 (5 bases). The CDR3 contains 13 residues. The V gene's germline CDR1 is SGHDN and CDR2 FVKESK. The V end lost 2 bases, the J end lost 11 bases, and 12 bases lay between the germline ends. The chain's CDR3 is CASSQSTGGKLFF. CDR3 DNA sequence: TGTGCCAGCAGCCAATCCACAGGTGGGAAACTGTTTTTT.

CDR3 sequence: CSERDRSSYEQYF. DNA for the CDR3: TGCAGCGAGCGGGACAGGAGCTCCTACGAGCAGTACTTC. The V call is TRBV29-1, the J call TRBJ2-7, with a possible D match to TRBD1 (8 bases). CDR1 is SQVTM and CDR2 is ANQGSEA in the germline V gene. This CDR3 has 13 residues. V was trimmed by 7 bases and J by 0 bases, leaving 13 bases between them.